This T cell receptor (beta chain) was found in a study of T cell repertoires in cytomegalovirus infection. Looking at the study overall: CMV infection and matching HLA type were both indicated by public TCR beta signatures.

On this clonotype itself: Its antigen is undetermined.

Overall study findings and caveats: Cumulated frequencies of public TCR beta families served to identify carriers of CMV plus the relevant HLA. Dominating the ex vivo response were HLA-C-restricted CMV-specific TCR beta clonotypes.

Using its own MiXCR run on the reads, TCRdb lists one record per CDR3 protein. This table holds around 280,000 distinct CDR3 sequences, approximately 15% found once. CDR1 is ENHRY, CDR2 SYGVKD, per germline. The CDR3 has 15 amino acids. Between the trimmed V and J ends, which lost 3 bases and 5 bases, there was a span of 16 bases. Sample: PBMCs. This clonotype was obtained from a human donor in good health (CMV status not recorded). Some clones in this sample may be carry-over from other donors' samples. The chain carries TRBV10-3 and TRBJ1-1, with D perhaps matching TRBD1 (6 bases). CDR3 nucleotide sequence: TGTGCCATCAGTGACCAGGGGAGGGGGAAAACTGAAGCTTTCTTT. The encoded protein is CAISDQGRGKTEAFF.